This passage covers 14 T cell receptor beta chains from one sample sequenced in a study of cytomegalovirus exposure and HLA in healthy donors. The PCR employed 60 Vbeta primers together with 13 Jbeta primers. Using immunoSEQ multiplex PCR, the repertoire was profiled, and TCRdb retains in-frame clones only, with some absent. The data contain approximately 51,000 clones, around 80% of them singletons. The sample comprised PBMCs. All receptors come from a boy between 10 and 17 years old in good health and CMV-seropositive.

V is TRBV7-8 and J is TRBJ2-5; TRBD2 aligns across 10 bases. Matching the DNA end better, TRBJ2-7 makes the J call doubtful. Per the germline V gene, CDR1 is SGHVS and CDR2 is FQNEAQ. This CDR3 comprises 14 residues. The chain's CDR3 is CASSLPGLAFEQYF. The CDR3 DNA is TGTGCCAGCAGCCTACCGGGACTAGCGTTCGAGCAGTACTTC.

The V call is TRBV5-5, the J call TRBJ2-2; a weak D match, TRBD2 (5 bases). V gave up 2 bases and J gave up 6 bases, with 20 bases separating them. The germline CDR1 and CDR2 sequences are SGHKS and YYEKEE (reference sequence). The CDR3 is 17 residues long. This CDR3 is CASSFRGTPVSSGELFF. In nucleotides, the CDR3 is TGTGCCAGCAGCTTTCGGGGAACGCCCGTTAGTTCCGGGGAGCTGTTTTTT.

CDR3 DNA: TGTGCCAGCAGCGCTAGCCGTCTAGTAAGTGAGCAGTTCTTC. Translating gives CASSASRLVSEQFF. The chain is built from TRBV6-6 and TRBJ2-1; D is possibly TRBD2 (5 bases). CDR1 and CDR2 from the germline V gene are MNHNY and SVGAGI (reference sequence). The CDR3 runs to 14 residues. Trimming took 6 bases from V and 9 from J, leaving 18 bases between them.

The rearrangement joins TRBV5-1 to TRBJ1-1; tentative D call: TRBD1 (5 bases). Germline CDR1 is SGHRS and CDR2 is YFSETQ. This CDR3 comprises 16 residues. V lost 4 bases, J lost 3 bases, and 19 bases lay in between. CDR3 in amino acids: CASSPDGGRRHTEAFF. In nucleotides, the CDR3 is TGCGCCAGCAGCCCAGACGGGGGGAGGAGGCACACTGAAGCTTTCTTT.

The V gene is TRBV7-9, the J gene TRBJ2-5, with 8 bases that match TRBD1. The end of the DNA is better explained by TRBJ2-7, so the J call may be wrong. This CDR3 has 14 amino acids. From germline, CDR1 is SEHNR and CDR2 FQNEAQ (reference sequence). The CDR3: CASSPRGPTYEQYF. In DNA, the CDR3 is TGTGCCAGCAGTCCCAGGGGGCCAACCTACGAGCAGTACTTC.

This chain joins TRBV6-5 and TRBJ1-2, with 7 bases lining up with TRBD1. Per the germline V gene, CDR1 is MNHEY and CDR2 is SVGAGI. The CDR3 runs to 14 residues. With V trimmed by 2 bases and J by 6 bases, 6 bases remained unmatched. The CDR3 DNA is TGTGCCAGCAGTTACACTGGACAGGCCAATGGCTACACCTTC. This codes for CASSYTGQANGYTF.

The V gene is TRBV27, the J gene TRBJ2-1; 7 bases agree with TRBD1. The CDR3 is made up of 13 amino acids. V lost 3 bases and J lost 9; bases outside the gene matches: 5. CDR1 and CDR2 from the germline V gene are MNHEY and SMNVEV (reference sequence). The CDR3 bases are TGTGCCAGCAGTTTCAAGGGGGCAGGTGAGCAGTTCTTC. Protein sequence: CASSFKGAGEQFF.

This chain joins TRBV6-6 and TRBJ1-1; weak D call: TRBD1 (5 bases). Germline lookup yields CDR1 MNHNY and CDR2 SVGAGI (reference sequence). The ends were cut back, 0 bases at V and 0 bases at J, with 8 bases in the middle. The length of the CDR3 is 15 residues. DNA of the CDR3: TGTGCCAGCAGTTACTCGAAGGGGCTGAACACTGAAGCTTTCTTT. It codes for CASSYSKGLNTEAFF.

A few counts support this clone. The V gene is TRBV6-5, the J gene TRBJ2-6; a possible D gene is TRBD2 (5 bases). Per the germline V gene, CDR1 is MNHEY and CDR2 is SVGAGI. Trimming took off 2 bases at V and 2 bases at J, with 10 bases between the two ends. CDR3 length: 16 residues. The CDR3 loop is CASSYVTGAGANVLTF. CDR3 sequence (DNA): TGTGCCAGCAGTTACGTAACCGGGGCTGGGGCCAACGTCCTGACTTTC.

Only one count was recorded for this clone. J is TRBJ1-2 and V is TRBV19; maybe TRBD1 (6 bases). V shed 3 bases and J shed 5 bases, with 13 bases lying between them. The CDR3 loop spans 14 amino acids. From germline, CDR1 is LNHDA and CDR2 SQIVND (reference sequence). The CDR3 loop is CASSIPNREYGYTF. The CDR3, as DNA: TGTGCCAGTAGTATCCCTAACAGGGAGTATGGCTACACCTTC.

Details on this clone: Other DNA sequences in this sample translate to the same CDR3. This rearrangement joins TRBV2 to TRBJ1-2; 7 nucleotides agree with TRBD1. The V and J ends lost 5 bases and 2 bases, in that order; junction bases with no gene match: 5. This CDR3 has 14 amino acids. The germline gives CDR1 SNHLY, CDR2 FYNNEI. The CDR3 loop reads CASSPNRGNYGYTF. Written as DNA, the CDR3 is TGTGCCAGCAGTCCCAACAGGGGCAACTATGGCTACACCTTC.

This clone was counted between two and nine times. J is TRBJ1-2 and V is TRBV2; D gene ambiguous. CDR1 is SNHLY, CDR2 FYNNEI, per germline. The CDR3 length is 15 residues. V was shortened by 4 bases and J by 8 bases, with 20 bases between the two germline ends. The CDR3 sequence is CASSGPRGHGSGYTF. The CDR3, as DNA: TGTGCCAGCAGTGGCCCTAGAGGTCACGGTTCGGGCTACACCTTC. The full variable domain, with the rest looked up from reference TRBV2 and TRBJ1-2, is EPEVTQTPSHQVTQMGQEVILRCVPISNHLYFYWYRQILGQKVEFLVSFYNNEISEKSEIFDDQFSVERPDGSNFTLKIRSTKLEDSAMYFCASSGPRGHGSGYTFGSGTRLTVV.

The genes are TRBV6-1 and TRBJ1-2; no firm D call. V was clipped by 2 bases and J by 7 bases, with 11 bases between them. This CDR3 comprises 13 residues. CDR1 and CDR2 (germline): MNHNS, SASEGT. CDR3 nucleotides: TGTGCCAGCAGTGAACCGGGAGCTATTGGCTACACCTTC. Amino acid sequence: CASSEPGAIGYTF.

The CDR3 here is CASRDRGQETQYF. CDR3 nucleotides: TGTGCCAGCCGGGACAGGGGCCAAGAGACCCAGTACTTC. This chain links TRBV2 with TRBJ2-5, with 10 positions matching TRBD1. Germline-derived CDR1 and CDR2 are SNHLY and FYNNEI. The CDR3 runs 13 residues. The trim removed 8 bases at V and 1 base at J, leaving 1 base unmatched.